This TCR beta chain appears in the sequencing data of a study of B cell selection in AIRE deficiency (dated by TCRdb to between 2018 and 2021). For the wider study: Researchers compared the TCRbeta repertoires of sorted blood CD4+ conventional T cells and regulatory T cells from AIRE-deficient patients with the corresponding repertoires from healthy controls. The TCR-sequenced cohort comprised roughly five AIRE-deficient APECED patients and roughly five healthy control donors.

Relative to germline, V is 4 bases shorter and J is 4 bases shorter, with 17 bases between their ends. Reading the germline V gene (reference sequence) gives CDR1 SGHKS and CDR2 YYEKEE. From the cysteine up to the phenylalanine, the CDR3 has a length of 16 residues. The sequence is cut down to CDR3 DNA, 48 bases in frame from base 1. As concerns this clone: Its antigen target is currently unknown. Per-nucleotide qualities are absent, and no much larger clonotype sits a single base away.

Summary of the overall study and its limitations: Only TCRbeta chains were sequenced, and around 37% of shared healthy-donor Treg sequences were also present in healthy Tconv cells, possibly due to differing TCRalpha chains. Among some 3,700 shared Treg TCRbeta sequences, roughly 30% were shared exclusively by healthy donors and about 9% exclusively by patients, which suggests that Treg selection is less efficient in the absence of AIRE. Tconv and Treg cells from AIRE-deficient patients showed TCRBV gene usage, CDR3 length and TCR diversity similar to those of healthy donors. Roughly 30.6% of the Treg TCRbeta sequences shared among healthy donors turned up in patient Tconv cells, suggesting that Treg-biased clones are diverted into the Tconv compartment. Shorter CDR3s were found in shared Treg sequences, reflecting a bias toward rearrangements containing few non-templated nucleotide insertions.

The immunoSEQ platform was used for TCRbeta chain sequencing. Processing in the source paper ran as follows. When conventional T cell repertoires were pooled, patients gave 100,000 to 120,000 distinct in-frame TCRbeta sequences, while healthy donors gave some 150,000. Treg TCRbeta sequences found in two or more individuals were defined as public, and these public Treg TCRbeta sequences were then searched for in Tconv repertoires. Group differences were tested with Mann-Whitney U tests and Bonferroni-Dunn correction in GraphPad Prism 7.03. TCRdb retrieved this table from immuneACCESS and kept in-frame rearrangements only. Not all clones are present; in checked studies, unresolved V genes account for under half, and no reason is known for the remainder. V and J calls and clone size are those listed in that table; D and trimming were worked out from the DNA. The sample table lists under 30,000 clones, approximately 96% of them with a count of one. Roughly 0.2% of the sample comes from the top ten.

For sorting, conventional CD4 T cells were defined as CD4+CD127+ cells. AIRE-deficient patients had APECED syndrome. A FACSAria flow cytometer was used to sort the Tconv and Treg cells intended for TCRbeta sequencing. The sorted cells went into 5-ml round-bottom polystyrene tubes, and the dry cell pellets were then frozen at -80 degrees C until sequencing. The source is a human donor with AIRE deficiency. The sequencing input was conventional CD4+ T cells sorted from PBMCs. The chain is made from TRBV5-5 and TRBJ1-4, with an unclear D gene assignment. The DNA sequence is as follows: TGTGCCAGCAGCCCCCTTTCGGCAGGATATAATGAAAAACTGTTTTTT. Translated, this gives CASSPLSAGYNEKLFF.